The text below deals with one TCR beta chain. The CDR3 spans 14 residues. Deletions cut 0 bases from V and 5 bases from J, with 9 bases between. Germline loops: CDR1 SGHRS, CDR2 YFSETQ. The record originates from a study of cytomegalovirus exposure and HLA in healthy donors. The PCR was carried out with 60 Vbeta primers and 13 Jbeta primers. Assay used: immunoSEQ multiplex PCR; TCRdb lists only in-frame clones, some missing. The table lists 140,000 to 150,000 clones, 80% of them singletons, with approximately 4.1% in the top ten. The specimen sequenced was PBMCs. The chain links TRBV5-1 to TRBJ1-5; D gene ambiguous. The sequence was obtained from a man aged 40-49 years in good health and CMV-seronegative. The chain's CDR3 is CASSLGSVDQPQHF. DNA for the CDR3: TGCGCCAGCAGCTTGGGTTCGGTGGATCAGCCCCAGCATTTT.